A selection of T cell receptor beta chains follows, all from one sample in a study of cytomegalovirus exposure and HLA in healthy donors. Generated by immunoSEQ multiplex PCR, the TCRdb table keeps only in-frame clones and is missing some. The table shows 90,000 to 120,000 clones, with about 74% occurring only once. Sequenced sample: PBMCs. Receptors originate from a female donor in good health and CMV-seropositive. Each CDR3 is given with its conserved first and last residue. Each record gives: V gene, D gene, clone size, J gene, CDR3 protein, CDR3 DNA. D genes are given only for firm matches. Where a row states a size, it is once, few, many or the class of an expanded clone; other rows omit it.

v_gene: TRBV9
d_gene: -
abundance: -
j_gene: TRBJ2-7
CDR3aa: CASSPRAAGRYEQYF
CDR3nt: TGTGCCAGCAGCCCCCGGGCCGCGGGACGATACGAGCAGTACTTC

v_gene: TRBV25-1
d_gene: -
abundance: -
j_gene: TRBJ2-7
CDR3aa: CASSDKPRVEYF
CDR3nt: TGTGCCAGCAGTGACAAGCCCAGGGTTGAGTACTTC

v_gene: TRBV9
d_gene: -
abundance: -
j_gene: TRBJ1-3
CDR3aa: CASSVELGYSGNTIYF
CDR3nt: TGTGCCAGCAGCGTAGAGCTGGGCTACTCTGGAAACACCATATATTTT

v_gene: TRBV30
d_gene: -
abundance: -
j_gene: TRBJ1-4
CDR3aa: CAWRGQVGEKLFF
CDR3nt: TGTGCCTGGAGGGGTCAGGTTGGGGAAAAACTGTTTTTT

v_gene: TRBV7-8
d_gene: TRBD1
abundance: -
j_gene: TRBJ1-1
CDR3aa: CAPMRGRTEAFF
CDR3nt: TGTGCCCCCATGAGGGGGCGGACTGAAGCTTTCTTT

v_gene: TRBV7-2
d_gene: TRBD1
abundance: -
j_gene: TRBJ2-7
CDR3aa: CASSLTWDRQYEQYF
CDR3nt: TGTGCCAGCAGCTTAACCTGGGACAGGCAATACGAGCAGTACTTC

v_gene: TRBV6-5
d_gene: TRBD2
abundance: -
j_gene: TRBJ2-7
CDR3aa: CATRAGGGSYEQYF
CDR3nt: TGTGCCACCAGGGCGGGGGGAGGCTCCTACGAGCAGTACTTC

v_gene: TRBV6-1
d_gene: TRBD2
abundance: -
j_gene: TRBJ2-1
CDR3aa: CASPNSGAGVNEQFF
CDR3nt: TGTGCCAGCCCTAATAGCGGGGCTGGAGTGAATGAGCAGTTCTTC

v_gene: TRBV18
d_gene: -
abundance: once
j_gene: TRBJ2-2
CDR3aa: CASSPLGGTGELFF
CDR3nt: TGTGCCAGCTCACCCCTGGGCGGGACCGGGGAGCTGTTTTTT

v_gene: TRBV27
d_gene: TRBD2
abundance: -
j_gene: TRBJ2-3
CDR3aa: CASGAPGRRSDTQYF
CDR3nt: TGTGCCAGCGGAGCCCCCGGGAGGAGGTCAGATACGCAGTATTTT

v_gene: TRBV28
d_gene: TRBD2
abundance: -
j_gene: TRBJ2-7
CDR3aa: CASRTAGDYEQYF
CDR3nt: TGTGCCAGCAGGACGGCGGGGGACTACGAGCAGTACTTC

v_gene: TRBV5-4
d_gene: TRBD2
abundance: -
j_gene: TRBJ2-7
CDR3aa: CASSLGGRANYEQYF
CDR3nt: TGTGCCAGCAGCTTAGGCGGGAGGGCCAACTACGAGCAGTACTTC

v_gene: TRBV28
d_gene: -
abundance: -
j_gene: TRBJ1-5
CDR3aa: CASSRYSNQPQHF
CDR3nt: TGTGCCAGCAGTCGCTATAGCAATCAGCCCCAGCATTTT

v_gene: TRBV4-2
d_gene: -
abundance: -
j_gene: TRBJ2-7
CDR3aa: CASSQTTTNYEQYF
CDR3nt: TGTGCCAGCAGCCAAACGACTACCAACTACGAGCAGTACTTC